The 30 T cell receptor beta chains below come from one sample, sequenced in a study of blood T cell repertoires in COVID-19 (dated by TCRdb to 2018 to 2020). Receptor libraries were prepared by the immunoSEQ multiplex PCR assay. Entries here come from immuneACCESS through TCRdb and include only in-frame sequences with V and J called. Some clones fail to appear in such tables; in the studies checked, an unresolved V gene covers under half of the shortfall, and the cause of the remainder is unknown. The sample profile shows about 36,000 clones; about 81% of them were found once. In total, the top ten clones hold around two fifths of the sample. Sequenced sample: peripheral blood. Receptor source: a human donor in a cohort sampled during active or convalescent COVID-19. The donor label of this sample is uncertain.

The chain is built from TRBV6-2 or TRBV6-3 and TRBJ2-2; TRBD2 matches at 10 bases. The CDR3 runs to 17 residues. The V gene end was trimmed by 5 bases and the J gene end by 1 base; junction bases not matched to a gene: 7. Germline lookup yields CDR1 MNHEY and CDR2 SVGEGT. The CDR3 nucleotides are TGTGCCAGCAGTCACCCCGGACTAGCGGAGAACACCGGGGAGCTGTTTTTT. It translates to CASSHPGLAENTGELFF.

This sequence joins TRBV5-5 and TRBJ2-5, with 8 bases fitting TRBD2. Germline CDR1 reads SGHKS; CDR2 reads YYEKEE (reference sequence). The CDR3 runs 17 residues. The V gene end was trimmed by 0 bases and the J gene end by 2 bases; junction bases not matched to a gene: 9. The CDR3 region has the DNA TGTGCCAGCAGCTTGGGAAAAGCGGGAGTTAATCAAGAGACCCAGTACTTC. Encoded protein: CASSLGKAGVNQETQYF.

V and J are TRBV7-9 and TRBJ2-3, with D uncertain. The CDR3 spans 14 residues. Trimming cost V 2 bases and J 0 bases, with 6 bases left between them. Germline V gene data show CDR1 as SEHNR and CDR2 as FQNEAQ (reference sequence). The CDR3 DNA sequence: TGTGCCAGCAGCTTATTGGGCAGCACAGATACGCAGTATTTT. It encodes CASSLLGSTDTQYF. Drawing the rest from reference TRBV7-9 and TRBJ2-3, the complete variable domain is DTGVSQNPRHKITKRGQNVTFRCDPISEHNRLYWYRQTLGQGPEFLTYFQNEAQLEKSRLLSDRFSAERPKGSFSTLEIQRTEQGDSAMYLCASSLLGSTDTQYFGPGTRLTVL.

CDR3 bases: TGTGCCAGCAGTCCAGGGCTAGCGGGAGGTTACGAGCAGTACTTC. Translating gives CASSPGLAGGYEQYF. The chain carries TRBV6-5 and TRBJ2-7; 11 nucleotides match TRBD2. The CDR3 totals 15 residues. Germline trimming cut 5 bases from V and 4 bases from J; bases unmatched to any gene: 7. CDR1 is MNHEY and CDR2 is SVGAGI in the germline V gene.

This chain links TRBV6-4 with TRBJ2-3; tentatively, D is TRBD2 (6 bases). The CDR3 runs to 14 residues. Trimming removed 6 bases at V and 4 bases at J, with 14 bases between. In germline, CDR1 is MRHNA, CDR2 SNTAGT. The CDR3 DNA is TGTGCCAGCAGCCGGTCGGGAGAGGCAGATACGCAGTATTTT. Translated, it gives CASSRSGEADTQYF.

The V and J genes are TRBV29-1 and TRBJ2-3; 9 nucleotides line up with TRBD1. CDR1 is SQVTM and CDR2 is ANQGSEA in the germline V gene. The ends lost 7 bases at V and 6 bases at J; junction bases unmatched: 8. CDR3 size: 13 residues. This chain's CDR3 is CSAGGQGQDTQYF. CDR3 DNA: TGCAGCGCGGGGGGACAGGGACAGGATACGCAGTATTTT.

J is TRBJ2-1 and V is TRBV18; weak D call: TRBD2 (5 bases). Germline assignment: CDR1 KGHSH and CDR2 LQKENI. The V end lost 2 bases, the J end lost 2 bases, and 7 bases lay between the germline ends. The CDR3 is made up of 14 amino acids. The CDR3 region is CASSPEGTYNEQFF. The DNA for the CDR3 is TGTGCCAGCTCACCAGAGGGTACCTACAATGAGCAGTTCTTC.

Only a few counts were recorded for this clone. J is TRBJ2-1 and V is TRBV12-3 or TRBV12-4; 7 bases are shared with TRBD2. The CDR3 length is 13 residues. J lost 8 bases, V lost 3 bases, and 4 bases had no gene match. The CDR3 DNA reads TGTGCCAGCAGTTTGGGGCGGGAGTATGAGCAGTTCTTC. It translates to CASSLGREYEQFF.

In this sample, this clone turned up a few times. V gene TRBV11-2 combines with J gene TRBJ2-1, with a weak D call TRBD2 (7 bases). This CDR3 has 16 amino acids. Trimming pared 5 bases from V and 3 bases from J, leaving 17 bases between. Per germline, CDR1 SGHAT and CDR2 FQNNGV. This CDR3 is CASSPRRGAGYNEQFF. The DNA of the CDR3 is TGTGCCAGCAGCCCCCGCCGGGGGGCTGGCTACAATGAGCAGTTCTTC.

The J gene is TRBJ2-4, the V gene TRBV18, with no clear D. CDR3 length: 15 residues. V gave up 3 bases and J gave up 7 bases, with 16 bases separating them. The germline V gene encodes CDR1 KGHSH and CDR2 LQKENI. DNA of the CDR3: TGTGCCAGCTCACCCCCTGGTCCGGTCAGGAACATTCAGTACTTC. It encodes CASSPPGPVRNIQYF.

The chain is built from TRBV30 and TRBJ2-5; 9 bases line up with TRBD2. This CDR3 has 14 residues. Germline V gene data show CDR1 as GTSNPN and CDR2 as SVGIG (reference sequence). The trim removed 2 bases at V and 4 bases at J, leaving 5 bases unmatched. For the CDR3, the DNA is TGTGCCTGGAGTATGGTAGCGGGGGCAGAGACCCAGTACTTC. Translated: CAWSMVAGAETQYF. Together with reference TRBV30 and TRBJ2-5, the CDR3 gives the full variable domain: SQTIHQWPATLVQPVGSPLSLECTVEGTSNPNLYWYRQAAGRGLQLLFYSVGIGQISSEVPQNLSASRPQDRQFILSSKKLLLSDSGFYLCAWSMVAGAETQYFGPGTRLLVL.

This chain connects TRBV5-5 to TRBJ2-2, with 9 bases fitting TRBD2. Per the germline V gene, CDR1 is SGHKS and CDR2 is YYEKEE (reference sequence). The CDR3 contains 14 residues. The trim removed 7 bases at V and 2 bases at J, leaving 3 bases unmatched. Written as DNA, the CDR3 is TGTGCCAGCGGGCGGGAGGGAAACACCGGGGAGCTGTTTTTT. It is translated as CASGREGNTGELFF.

This clone was observed a handful of times. J is TRBJ2-7 and V is TRBV4-2; no clear D. The CDR3 covers 15 residues. The germline V and J ends were trimmed by 0 bases and 3 bases, with 12 bases remaining between them. Germline V CDR1 and CDR2: LGHNA, YNFKEQ. The CDR3 is CASSQDRSAVYEQYF. The CDR3 DNA is TGTGCCAGCAGCCAAGACAGGTCGGCAGTCTACGAGCAGTACTTC.

The chain employs TRBV19 and TRBJ1-5; 9 nucleotides agree with TRBD1. V shed 5 bases and J 7 bases; nucleotides not matched to a gene: 6. This CDR3 has 14 residues. Germline V gives CDR1 LNHDA, CDR2 SQIVND (reference sequence). The CDR3 is CASSPRTGAQPQHF. The CDR3 DNA follows: TGTGCCAGTAGTCCCCGGACAGGGGCACAGCCCCAGCATTTT.

The chain recombines TRBV7-9 with TRBJ1-3; 8 bases map to TRBD1. This CDR3 is built from 14 residues. Germline CDR1 reads SEHNR; CDR2 reads FQNEAQ (reference sequence). V trimming: 4 bases; J trimming: 2 bases; junction bases outside the gene matches: 1. CDR3 sequence reads: CASSSDRAGNTIYF. CDR3 DNA: TGTGCCAGCAGCTCGGACAGGGCTGGAAACACCATATATTTT.

V is TRBV5-1 and J is TRBJ2-1, with 7 bases identical to TRBD2. V lost 3 bases, J lost 8 bases, and 11 bases stayed unmatched. The CDR3 covers 15 residues. Germline CDR1 SGHRS, CDR2 YFSETQ. The CDR3 loop is CASSSGLVWSDEQFF. In nucleotides, the CDR3 is TGCGCCAGCAGCTCTGGACTAGTATGGTCTGATGAGCAGTTCTTC.

This chain joins TRBV6-1 and TRBJ2-5; maybe TRBD2 (5 bases). Looked up from germline, CDR1 is MNHNS and CDR2 is SASEGT. The CDR3 length is 15 residues. The ends were cut back, 0 bases at V and 7 bases at J, with 15 bases in the middle. The CDR3 DNA reads TGTGCCAGCAGTGAAGCGGGTAGCACCGGAGGGACCCAGTACTTC. Encoded protein: CASSEAGSTGGTQYF.

J is TRBJ1-6 and V is TRBV9, with D hard to call. The CDR3 spans 15 residues. The V end was cut by 4 bases, the J end by 9 bases, with 17 bases between. CDR1 and CDR2 from the germline V gene are SGDLS and YYNGEE. The CDR3 reads CASSLSETDSSPLHF. CDR3 nucleotide sequence: TGTGCCAGCAGCCTCTCCGAGACGGACTCTTCACCCCTCCACTTT.

This clone was observed at least ten times. This chain joins TRBV4-2 and TRBJ1-3, with D possibly TRBD1 on 5 matching bases. Trimming left V 1 base short and J 8 bases short, with 15 bases between. The CDR3 totals 15 residues. Germline V CDR1 and CDR2: LGHNA, YNFKEQ. This CDR3 is CASSQGGLERDTIYF. The DNA for the CDR3 is TGTGCCAGCAGCCAAGGGGGACTCGAAAGGGACACCATATATTTT.

The genes are TRBV2 and TRBJ1-5; perhaps TRBD1 as D (6 bases). The CDR3 loop spans 16 amino acids. V lost 7 bases and J lost 2, with 18 bases in between. Looked up from germline, CDR1 is SNHLY and CDR2 is FYNNEI. The CDR3 DNA reads TGTGCCAGCACCCGAGGGGGAGTTGGAGGCAATCAGCCCCAGCATTTT. This codes for CASTRGGVGGNQPQHF.

The table lists this clone with a few counts. This chain links TRBV7-9 with TRBJ2-7, with D perhaps TRBD2 (7 bases). The germline CDR1 and CDR2 sequences are SEHNR and FQNEAQ (reference sequence). The CDR3 has 14 amino acids. Trimming shortened V by 5 bases and J by 2 bases, and 13 bases separated the two germline ends. The DNA of the CDR3 is TGTGCCAGCAGCACCGCGGGGGCGACCTACGAGCAGTACTTC. This codes for CASSTAGATYEQYF.

This sequence joins TRBV7-2 and TRBJ2-1; TRBD2 aligns across 15 bases. CDR1 SGHTA and CDR2 FQGNSA come from the germline V gene. CDR3 length: 16 residues. Germline trimming cut 5 bases from V and 8 bases from J; bases unmatched to any gene: 7. The DNA of the CDR3 is TGTGCCAGCAGCCGGAGGACTAGCGGGAGGGCCTATGAGCAGTTCTTC. It encodes CASSRRTSGRAYEQFF.

This clone showed up just once. The chain uses TRBV11-1 and TRBJ1-1, with D perhaps matching TRBD1 (5 bases). The V end was cut by 7 bases, the J end by 3 bases, with 15 bases between. This CDR3 contains 14 residues. Looked up from germline, CDR1 is SGHAT and CDR2 is FQDESV (reference sequence). Here the CDR3 DNA reads TGTGCCAGCACCTCCACAGGCCGGGACACTGAAGCTTTCTTT. Translation gives CASTSTGRDTEAFF. The variable domain in full, completed from reference TRBV11-1 and TRBJ1-1, reads EAEVAQSPRYKITEKSQAVAFWCDPISGHATLYWYRQILGQGPELLVQFQDESVVDDSQLPKDRFSAERLKGVDSTLKIQPAELGDSAMYLCASTSTGRDTEAFFGQGTRLTVV.

The chain carries TRBV18 and TRBJ2-3, with 8 positions matching TRBD1. Germline trimming cut 4 bases from V and 5 bases from J; bases unmatched to any gene: 8. CDR3 length: 15 amino acids. Germline lookup yields CDR1 KGHSH and CDR2 LQKENI. CDR3 protein: CASSLTGGGGDTQYF. The CDR3 DNA reads as TGTGCCAGCTCACTTACAGGGGGAGGAGGAGATACGCAGTATTTT.

The table lists this clone with a count of one. V gene TRBV30 combines with J gene TRBJ1-1, with D unresolved. The V end was cut by 4 bases, the J end by 6 bases, with 15 bases between. The CDR3 is made up of 13 amino acids. Germline loops: CDR1 GTSNPN, CDR2 SVGIG (reference sequence). The CDR3 DNA follows: TGTGCCTGGAATGATTGGGCGAATTCTGAAGCTTTCTTT. It yields the protein CAWNDWANSEAFF.

The DNA of the CDR3 is TGTGCCAGCAGCCAAGAAAGCCAGTACGAGGCGTTTTTCGTGGAGTCCGGGGAGCTGTTTTTT. Translating it yields CASSQESQYEAFFVESGELFF. The J gene is TRBJ2-2, the V gene TRBV4-2, with no clear D. The CDR3 totals 21 residues. With 0 bases removed from V and 6 bases from J, the gap between germline ends came to 29 bases. Germline CDR1 and CDR2: LGHNA and YNFKEQ.

The V gene is TRBV19, the J gene TRBJ2-3; 8 bases are a match to TRBD2. V dropped 7 bases and J dropped 4; count of bases not matched to a gene: 13. The CDR3 spans 16 residues. The V gene's germline CDR1 is LNHDA and CDR2 SQIVND (reference sequence). The CDR3 bases are TGTGCCAGTAACCCCGGACTAGCCGGAGGGGCAGATACGCAGTATTTT. This gives the protein CASNPGLAGGADTQYF.

The rearrangement links TRBV18 to TRBJ1-3, with 9 bases aligning to TRBD1. The CDR3 has 16 residues. Germline V gives CDR1 KGHSH, CDR2 LQKENI. After removal of 6 bases from V and 3 bases from J, the junction contained 9 bases not matched to a gene. The CDR3 bases are TGTGCCAGCTCGCCAACTACAGGGGGCAATGGAAACACCATATATTTT. This gives the protein CASSPTTGGNGNTIYF.

The chain links TRBV7-2 to TRBJ1-1; a possible D gene is TRBD1 (5 bases). The CDR3 runs to 15 residues. CDR1 SGHTA and CDR2 FQGNSA come from the germline V gene. Trimming stripped 0 bases from V and 8 bases from J, with 16 bases between. The CDR3 nucleotides read TGTGCCAGCAGCTTAGCGACAGCGGGTTTCAGAGAAGCTTTCTTT. This sequence encodes CASSLATAGFREAFF.

The chain couples TRBV11-2 to TRBJ2-7; D call uncertain. CDR1 is SGHAT, CDR2 FQNNGV, per germline. V shed 1 base and J shed 3 bases, with 7 bases lying between them. The CDR3 loop spans 13 amino acids. The CDR3: CASSLAGFYEQYF. The DNA of the CDR3 is TGTGCCAGCAGCTTAGCTGGCTTCTACGAGCAGTACTTC.